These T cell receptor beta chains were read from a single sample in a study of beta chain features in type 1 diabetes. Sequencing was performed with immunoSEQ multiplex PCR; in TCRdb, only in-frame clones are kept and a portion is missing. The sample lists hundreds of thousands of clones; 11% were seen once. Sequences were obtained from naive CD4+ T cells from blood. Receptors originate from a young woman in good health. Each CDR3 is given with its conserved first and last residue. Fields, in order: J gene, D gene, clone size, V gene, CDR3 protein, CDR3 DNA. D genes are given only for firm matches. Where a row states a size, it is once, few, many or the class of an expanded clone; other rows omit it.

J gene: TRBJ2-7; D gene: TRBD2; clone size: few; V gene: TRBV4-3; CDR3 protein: CASSPSGRSSYEQYF; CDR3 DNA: TGCGCCAGCAGCCCGAGCGGGAGGAGCTCCTACGAGCAGTACTTC
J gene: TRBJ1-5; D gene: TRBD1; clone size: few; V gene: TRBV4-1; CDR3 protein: CASSLTGGQPQHF; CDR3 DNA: TGCGCCAGCAGCCTGACAGGGGGTCAGCCCCAGCATTTT
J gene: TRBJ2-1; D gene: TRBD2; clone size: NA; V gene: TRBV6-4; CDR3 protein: CASSALAGVSSYNEQFF; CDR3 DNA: TGTGCCAGCAGTGCTCTAGCGGGAGTAAGTTCCTACAATGAGCAGTTCTTC
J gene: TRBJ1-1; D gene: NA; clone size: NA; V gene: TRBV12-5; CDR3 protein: CASGLPRGLEGTEAFF; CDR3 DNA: TGTGCTAGTGGTTTGCCAAGGGGACTAGAAGGGACTGAAGCTTTCTTT
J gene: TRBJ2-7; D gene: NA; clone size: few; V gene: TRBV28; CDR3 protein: CAISGRLYEQYF; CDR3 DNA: TGTGCCATCTCAGGGCGCCTCTACGAGCAGTACTTC
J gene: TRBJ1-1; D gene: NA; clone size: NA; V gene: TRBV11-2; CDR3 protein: CASSPINGDTEAFF; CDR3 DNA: TGTGCCAGCAGCCCGATCAACGGAGACACTGAAGCTTTCTTT
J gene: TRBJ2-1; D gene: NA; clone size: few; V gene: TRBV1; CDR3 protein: CTSSGASGKYNEQFF; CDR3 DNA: TGCACCAGCAGCGGGGCTAGCGGGAAATACAATGAGCAGTTCTTC
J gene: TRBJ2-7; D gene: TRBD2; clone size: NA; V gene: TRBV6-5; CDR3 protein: CASSKPGLGYEQYF; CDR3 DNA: TGTGCCAGCAGTAAGCCGGGACTAGGTTACGAGCAGTACTTC
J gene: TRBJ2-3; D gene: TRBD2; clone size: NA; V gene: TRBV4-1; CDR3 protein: CASSQGLAGGADTQYF; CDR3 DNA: TGCGCCAGCAGCCAGGGACTAGCGGGAGGCGCAGATACGCAGTATTTT
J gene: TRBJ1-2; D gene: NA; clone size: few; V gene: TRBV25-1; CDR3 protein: CASSEYYAGGVNDYTF; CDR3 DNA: TGTGCCAGCAGTGAATATTATGCAGGAGGGGTTAACGACTACACCTTC
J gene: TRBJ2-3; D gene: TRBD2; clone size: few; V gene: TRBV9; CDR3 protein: CASSVSGRGDTQYF; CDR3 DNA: TGTGCCAGCAGCGTAAGCGGGAGAGGGGATACGCAGTATTTT
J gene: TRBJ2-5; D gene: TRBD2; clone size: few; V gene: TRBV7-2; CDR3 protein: CASSSLAGVETQYF; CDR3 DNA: TGTGCCAGCAGCTCCTTAGCGGGAGTGGAGACCCAGTACTTC
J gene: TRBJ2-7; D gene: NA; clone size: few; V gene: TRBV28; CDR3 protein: CASSSDGLAEQYF; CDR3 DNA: TGTGCCAGCAGCTCCGACGGACTGGCCGAGCAGTACTTC
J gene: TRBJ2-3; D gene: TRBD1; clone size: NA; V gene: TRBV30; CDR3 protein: CAWSGGQAQYF; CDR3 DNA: TGTGCCTGGAGTGGGGGACAGGCCCAGTATTTT
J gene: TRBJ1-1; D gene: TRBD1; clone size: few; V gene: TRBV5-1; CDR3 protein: CASSPRQGRNTEAFF; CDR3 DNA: TGCGCCAGCAGCCCTCGACAGGGGCGGAACACTGAAGCTTTCTTT
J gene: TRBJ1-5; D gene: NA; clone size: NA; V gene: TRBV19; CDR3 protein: CASLTGNQPQHF; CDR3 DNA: TGTGCCAGTCTTACAGGCAATCAGCCCCAGCATTTT
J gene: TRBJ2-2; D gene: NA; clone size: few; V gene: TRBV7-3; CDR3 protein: CASSFSGTTNTGELFF; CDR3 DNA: TGTGCCAGCAGCTTCTCCGGGACAACGAACACCGGGGAGCTGTTTTTT
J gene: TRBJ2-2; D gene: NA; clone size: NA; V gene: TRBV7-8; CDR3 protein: CASSNRDTNTGELFF; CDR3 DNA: TGTGCCAGCAGCAACCGGGACACTAACACCGGGGAGCTGTTTTTT
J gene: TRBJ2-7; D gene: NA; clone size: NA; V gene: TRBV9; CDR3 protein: CASSPQADEQYF; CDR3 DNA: TGTGCCAGCAGCCCCCAGGCTGACGAGCAGTACTTC
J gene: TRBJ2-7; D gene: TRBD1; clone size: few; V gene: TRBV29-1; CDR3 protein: CSVDGDRDEQYF; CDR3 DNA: TGCAGCGTTGATGGGGACAGGGACGAGCAGTACTTC
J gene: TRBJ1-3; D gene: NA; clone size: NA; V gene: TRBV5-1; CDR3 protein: CASSLHDSGNTIYF; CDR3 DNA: TGCGCCAGCAGCTTACACGACTCTGGAAACACCATATATTTT
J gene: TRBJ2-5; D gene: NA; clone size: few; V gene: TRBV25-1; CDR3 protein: CASSATGTSTQYF; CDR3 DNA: TGTGCCAGCAGTGCAACCGGGACTTCGACCCAGTACTTC
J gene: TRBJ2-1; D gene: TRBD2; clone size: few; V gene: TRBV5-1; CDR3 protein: CASGSGSPSYNEQFF; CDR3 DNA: TGCGCCAGCGGTAGCGGGAGCCCTTCCTACAATGAGCAGTTCTTC
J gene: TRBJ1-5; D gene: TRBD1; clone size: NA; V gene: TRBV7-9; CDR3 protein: CASSLDTGGWGNQPQHF; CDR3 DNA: TGTGCCAGCAGCTTAGACACAGGGGGTTGGGGCAATCAGCCCCAGCATTTT
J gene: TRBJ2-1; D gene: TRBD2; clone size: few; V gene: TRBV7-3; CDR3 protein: CASSKTSGQSSYNEQFF; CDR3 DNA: TGTGCCAGCAGCAAGACTAGCGGCCAGAGCTCCTACAATGAGCAGTTCTTC
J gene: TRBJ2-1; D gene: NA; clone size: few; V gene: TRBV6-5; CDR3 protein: CASSYSTQMRAEQFF; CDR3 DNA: TGTGCCAGCAGTTACTCGACTCAAATGCGGGCTGAGCAGTTCTTC
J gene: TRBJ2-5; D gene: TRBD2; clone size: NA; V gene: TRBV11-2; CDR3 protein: CASSRRTSGETQYF; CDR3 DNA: TGTGCCAGCAGCCGTAGGACTAGCGGGGAGACCCAGTACTTC
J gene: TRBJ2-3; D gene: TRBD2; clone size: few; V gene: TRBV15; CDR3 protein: CATSRDLREKPDTQYF; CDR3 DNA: TGTGCCACCAGCAGAGATTTGCGGGAGAAACCTGATACGCAGTATTTT
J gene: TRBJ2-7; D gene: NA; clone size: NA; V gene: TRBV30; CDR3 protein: CAWSRVGYEQYF; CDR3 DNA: TGTGCCTGGTCCAGGGTAGGCTACGAGCAGTACTTC
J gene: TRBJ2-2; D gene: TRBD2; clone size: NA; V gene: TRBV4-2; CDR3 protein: CASSQSSGTNTGELFF; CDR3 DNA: TGTGCCAGCAGCCAATCTAGCGGGACGAACACCGGGGAGCTGTTTTTT
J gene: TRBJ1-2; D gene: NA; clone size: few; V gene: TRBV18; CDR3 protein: CASSPGGPYGYTF; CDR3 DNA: TGTGCCAGCTCCCCCGGGGGGCCCTATGGCTACACCTTC
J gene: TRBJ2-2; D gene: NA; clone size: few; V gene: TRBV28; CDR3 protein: CASSSGENTGELFF; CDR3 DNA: TGTGCCAGCAGTTCGGGGGAAAACACCGGGGAGCTGTTTTTT
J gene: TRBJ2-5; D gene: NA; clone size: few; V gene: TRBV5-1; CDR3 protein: CASSFFLPGGQETQYF; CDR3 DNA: TGCGCCAGCAGCTTTTTCCTGCCCGGGGGCCAAGAGACCCAGTACTTC
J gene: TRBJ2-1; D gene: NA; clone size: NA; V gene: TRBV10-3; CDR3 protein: CAVKRDNEQFF; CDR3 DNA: TGTGCCGTAAAACGGGACAATGAGCAGTTCTTC
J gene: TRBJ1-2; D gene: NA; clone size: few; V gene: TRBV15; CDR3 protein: CATSTPTGLLPGYTF; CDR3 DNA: TGTGCCACCAGCACACCAACAGGGCTTTTACCTGGCTACACCTTC
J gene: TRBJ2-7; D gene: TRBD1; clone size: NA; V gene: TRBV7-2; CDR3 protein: CASSSTGEQYF; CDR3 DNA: TGTGCCAGCAGCTCGACAGGGGAGCAGTACTTC
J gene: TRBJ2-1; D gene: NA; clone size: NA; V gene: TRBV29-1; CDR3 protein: CSVAGITSSYNEQFF; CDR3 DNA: TGCAGCGTTGCCGGGATTACGAGCTCCTACAATGAGCAGTTCTTC
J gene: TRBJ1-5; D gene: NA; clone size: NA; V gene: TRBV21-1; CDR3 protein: CASSKCRIPYSNQPQHF; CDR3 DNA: TGTGCCAGCAGCAAATGCAGGATTCCTTATAGCAATCAGCCCCAGCATTTT
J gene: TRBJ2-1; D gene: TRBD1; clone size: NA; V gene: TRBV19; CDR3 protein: CASSRTGDRYNEQFF; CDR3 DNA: TGTGCCAGTAGTAGGACAGGGGACCGCTACAATGAGCAGTTCTTC
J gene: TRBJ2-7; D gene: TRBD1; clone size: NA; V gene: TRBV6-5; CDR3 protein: CASSYFGTGVEQYF; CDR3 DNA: TGTGCCAGCAGTTACTTCGGGACAGGGGTCGAGCAGTACTTC
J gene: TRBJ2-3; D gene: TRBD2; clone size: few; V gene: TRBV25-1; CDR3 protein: CASSDGVSGSSQDTQYF; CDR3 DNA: TGTGCCAGCAGTGATGGGGTTAGCGGGAGCTCCCAGGATACGCAGTATTTT
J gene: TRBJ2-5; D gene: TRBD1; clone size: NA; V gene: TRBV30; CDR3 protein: CAWSAGTGGGETQYF; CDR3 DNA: TGTGCCTGGAGTGCCGGGACAGGGGGCGGAGAGACCCAGTACTTC
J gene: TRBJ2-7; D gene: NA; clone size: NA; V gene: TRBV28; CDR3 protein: CASRQDGEYEQYF; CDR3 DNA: TGTGCCAGCAGACAGGACGGAGAGTACGAGCAGTACTTC
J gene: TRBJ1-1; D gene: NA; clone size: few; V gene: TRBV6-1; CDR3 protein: CATTDRTNTEAFF; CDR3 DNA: TGTGCCACTACAGACCGAACAAACACTGAAGCTTTCTTT
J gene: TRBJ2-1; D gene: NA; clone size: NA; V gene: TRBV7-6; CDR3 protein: CASSSRDYNEQFF; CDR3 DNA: TGTGCCAGCAGCAGCCGGGACTACAATGAGCAGTTCTTC
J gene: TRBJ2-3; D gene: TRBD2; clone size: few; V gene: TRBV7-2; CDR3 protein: CASSQSSGIGADTQYF; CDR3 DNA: TGTGCCAGCAGCCAATCTAGCGGGATCGGGGCAGATACGCAGTATTTT
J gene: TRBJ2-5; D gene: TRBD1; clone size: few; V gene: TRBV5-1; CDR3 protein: CASSLDRGAETQYF; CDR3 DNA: TGCGCCAGCAGCTTGGACAGGGGAGCAGAGACCCAGTACTTC
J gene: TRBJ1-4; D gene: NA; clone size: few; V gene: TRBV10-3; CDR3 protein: CAIGREGEKLFF; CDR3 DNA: TGTGCCATCGGGAGGGAGGGGGAAAAACTGTTTTTT
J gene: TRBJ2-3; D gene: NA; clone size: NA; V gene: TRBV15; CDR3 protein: CATSRDEVRDTQYF; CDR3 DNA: TGTGCCACCAGCAGAGATGAGGTCAGAGATACGCAGTATTTT
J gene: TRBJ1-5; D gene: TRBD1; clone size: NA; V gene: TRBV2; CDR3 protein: CASSEEGASNQPQHF; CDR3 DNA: TGTGCCAGCAGTGAAGAGGGGGCTAGCAATCAGCCCCAGCATTTT
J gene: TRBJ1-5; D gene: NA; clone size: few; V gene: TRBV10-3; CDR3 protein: CAISRVGQPQHF; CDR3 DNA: TGTGCCATCAGCAGGGTGGGTCAGCCCCAGCATTTT
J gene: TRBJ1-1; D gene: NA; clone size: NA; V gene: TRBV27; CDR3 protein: CASSFGFPDTEAFF; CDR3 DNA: TGTGCCAGCAGTTTCGGGTTTCCGGACACTGAAGCTTTCTTT
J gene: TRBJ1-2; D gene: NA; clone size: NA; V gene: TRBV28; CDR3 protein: CASSLPRDINGYTF; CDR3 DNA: TGTGCCAGCAGTTTACCCCGGGACATAAATGGCTACACCTTC
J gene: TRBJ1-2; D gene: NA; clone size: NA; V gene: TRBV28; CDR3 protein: CASSPTQTLAPIYGYTF; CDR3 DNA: TGTGCCAGCAGTCCTACACAAACACTAGCCCCAATCTATGGCTACACCTTC
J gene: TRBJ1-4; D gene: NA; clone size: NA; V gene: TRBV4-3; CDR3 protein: CASSQDQEGEKLFF; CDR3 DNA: TGCGCCAGCAGCCAAGATCAGGAGGGAGAAAAACTGTTTTTT
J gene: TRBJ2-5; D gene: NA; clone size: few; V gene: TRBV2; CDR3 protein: CASSGDTGETQYF; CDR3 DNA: TGTGCCAGCAGTGGGGACACGGGGGAGACCCAGTACTTC
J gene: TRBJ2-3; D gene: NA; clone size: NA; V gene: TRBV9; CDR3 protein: CASSVEMGATQYF; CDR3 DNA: TGTGCCAGCAGCGTAGAGATGGGAGCTACGCAGTATTTT
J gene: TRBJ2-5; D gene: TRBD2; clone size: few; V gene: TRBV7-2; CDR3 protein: CASSSVGAGRETQYF; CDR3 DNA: TGTGCCAGCAGCTCCGTAGGAGCGGGAAGAGAGACCCAGTACTTC